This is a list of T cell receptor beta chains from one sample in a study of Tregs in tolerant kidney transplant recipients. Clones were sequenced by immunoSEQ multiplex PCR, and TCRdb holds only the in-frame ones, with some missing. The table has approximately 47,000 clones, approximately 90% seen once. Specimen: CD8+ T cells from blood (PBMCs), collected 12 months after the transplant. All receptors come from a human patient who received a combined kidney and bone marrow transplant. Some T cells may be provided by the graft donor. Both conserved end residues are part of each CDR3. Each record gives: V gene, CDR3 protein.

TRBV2	CASSEVGTNNEQFF
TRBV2	CASRKMPRGQTNTEAFF
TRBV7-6	CASSLSDFAEQFF
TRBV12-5	CASGRHRSEQYF
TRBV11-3	CASSLNAPSYEQYF
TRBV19	CASSQTATGELFF
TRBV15	CATSDRENYGYTF
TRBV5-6	CASSWETGSSGNTIYF
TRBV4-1	CASSQYGQATTRPYEQYF
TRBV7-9	CASSLTGNNQPQHF
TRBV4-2	CASRRDGYEQYF
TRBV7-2	CASRLATDTQYF
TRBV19	CASSEGALVSDEAFF
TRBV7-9	CASSVDRLPGNTIYF
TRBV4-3	CASSQDPEGFTEAFF
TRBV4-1	CASSLYRVGNQPQHF
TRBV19	CASSMGPGYYGYTF
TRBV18	CASSPPAGFIDYEQYF
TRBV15	CATSMANNYEQYF
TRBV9	CASSDTGTSGSVGELFF
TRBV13	CASSFGGGGTDTQYF
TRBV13	CASSSGELKDTQYF
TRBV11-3	CASSLIELLINEQFF
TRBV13	CASSPLAAFVNEQFF
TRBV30	CAWSEPHGSTDTQYF
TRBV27	CASRWDRSSYEQYF
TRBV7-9	CASSSDRHPSRKLFF
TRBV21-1	CASSKYTRSGLAGCATLTGELFF
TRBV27	CASSLSGPTEQYF
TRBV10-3	CAIRDSLTGELFF
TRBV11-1	CASIKPRLAGEVREQFF
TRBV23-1	CASSRRDRDFYGYTF
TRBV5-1	CASSLDSRNEETQYF
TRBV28	CASSFFQRGFGEQFF
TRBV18	CASSRRLVKANVLTF
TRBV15	CATSSGLGAGDTQYF
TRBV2	CASLRWDSKNIQYF
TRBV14	CASSHLQISEAFF
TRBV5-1	CASSLAGPGSYNEQFF
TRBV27	CASSTGQGSYEQYF
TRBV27	CASSSGTSGKEQYF
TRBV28	CASSWRGRLTEAFF
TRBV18	CASSSTIGGRRGQTYEQYF
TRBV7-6	CASSSGPDRVTSYEQYF
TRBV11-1	CASSSLQGVPGELFF
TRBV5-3	CARSLDTRIGLGTQYF
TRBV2	CASIRGRNEQFF
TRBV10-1	CASSPELFKKLAGTQDTQYF